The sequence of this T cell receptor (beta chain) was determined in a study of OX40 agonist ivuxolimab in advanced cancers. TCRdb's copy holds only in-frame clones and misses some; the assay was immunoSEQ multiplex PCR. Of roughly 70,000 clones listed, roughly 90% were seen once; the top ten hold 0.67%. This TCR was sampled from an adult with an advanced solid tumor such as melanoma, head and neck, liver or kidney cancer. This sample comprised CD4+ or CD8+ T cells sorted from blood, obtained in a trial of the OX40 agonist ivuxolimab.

The CDR3 coding sequence is TGCGCCAGCAGCTTGAGTCTAGCGGGATCAGATACGCAGTATTTT. Translation gives CASSLSLAGSDTQYF. The V gene is TRBV5-1, the J gene TRBJ2-3, with 9 bases lining up with TRBD2. The CDR3 runs to 15 residues. The ends lost 1 base at V and 4 bases at J; junction bases unmatched: 4. Germline-derived CDR1 and CDR2 are SGHRS and YFSETQ.